A single sample gave rise to the 6 T cell receptor beta chains below, sequenced in a study of Ad26.COV2.S vaccination and SARS-CoV-2 variants. Specified treatment: 19 received Ad26.COV2.S at low or high dose, single or two shots; 5 received placebo; per-sample allocation not given. Repertoires come from day 63 after the first vaccine or placebo injection. The repertoire was sequenced with immunoSEQ multiplex PCR; TCRdb's copy has only in-frame clones and lacks some. The profile shows 450,000 to 550,000 clones, 89% of them singletons. Material: peripheral blood, obtained in a trial of Ad26.COV2.S vaccine versus placebo. These receptors all stem from a person aged 18-65 years who received the Ad26.COV2.S COVID-19 vaccine or a placebo.

The chain links TRBV28 to TRBJ1-2; D might be TRBD1 (5 bases). Germline V CDR1 and CDR2: MDHEN, SYDVKM. The V and J ends lost 7 bases and 4 bases respectively, with 13 bases between them. The CDR3 has 13 amino acids. CDR3 sequence (DNA): TGTGCCAGCACTAGGGGACCGCGCTATGGCTACACCTTC. As protein: CASTRGPRYGYTF.

The chain links TRBV5-1 to TRBJ1-4; D is unresolved. Germline V gene sequence: CDR1 SGHRS, CDR2 YFSETQ. V was pared by 0 bases and J by 0 bases, with 9 bases between. This CDR3 region has 16 residues. CDR3 sequence reads: CASSLGRQATNEKLFF. The DNA for the CDR3 is TGCGCCAGCAGCTTGGGTCGACAAGCAACTAATGAAAAACTGTTTTTT.

This sequence joins TRBV19 and TRBJ1-5, with unresolved D. In germline, CDR1 is LNHDA, CDR2 SQIVND (reference sequence). The CDR3 runs to 12 residues. The V gene lost 3 bases and the J gene lost 5 bases, with 5 bases spanning the gap. The CDR3 is CASSIVYQPQHF. CDR3 nucleotide sequence: TGTGCCAGTAGTATCGTGTATCAGCCCCAGCATTTT. The variable domain in full, completed from reference TRBV19 and TRBJ1-5, reads DGGITQSPKYLFRKEGQNVTLSCEQNLNHDAMYWYRQDPGQGLRLIYYSQIVNDFQKGDIAEGYSVSREKKESFPLTVTSAQKNPTAFYLCASSIVYQPQHFGDGTRLSIL.

The chain is built from TRBV7-2 and TRBJ2-5; D remains unclear. The CDR3 is made up of 16 amino acids. V gave up 5 bases and J gave up 2 bases, with 18 bases separating them. Looked up from germline, CDR1 is SGHTA and CDR2 is FQGNSA. CDR3 amino acids: CASSRLFGPGQETQYF. The CDR3 DNA sequence: TGTGCCAGCAGCCGCCTGTTCGGGCCGGGTCAAGAGACCCAGTACTTC.

This clone was recorded once. The rearrangement links TRBV15 to TRBJ1-3, with D perhaps TRBD1 (5 bases). Germline values: CDR1 LNHNV, CDR2 YYDKDF (reference sequence). This CDR3 is built from 20 residues. Trimming took 5 bases from V and 5 from J, leaving 31 bases between them. Here the CDR3 DNA reads TGTGCCACCAGCCGAATAGGGGTTGGGACGGGGGGTAGTAGGAGAAACACCATATATTTT. Protein sequence: CATSRIGVGTGGSRRNTIYF.

The chain uses TRBV5-4 and TRBJ1-4; 7 nucleotides match TRBD1. This CDR3 is 15 amino acids long. V shed 1 base and J 5 bases; nucleotides not matched to a gene: 5. Germline lookup yields CDR1 SGHNT and CDR2 YYREEE (reference sequence). The CDR3 spells CASSLTGQQNEKLFF. DNA for the CDR3: TGTGCCAGCAGCTTGACGGGACAGCAAAATGAAAAACTGTTTTTT. The full variable domain, with the rest looked up from reference TRBV5-4 and TRBJ1-4, is ETGVTQSPTHLIKTRGQQVTLRCSSQSGHNTVSWYQQALGQGPQFIFQYYREEENGRGNFPPRFSGLQFPNYSSELNVNALELDDSALYLCASSLTGQQNEKLFFGSGTQLSVL.